This T cell receptor (beta chain) was sequenced during a study of T cell repertoires in cytomegalovirus infection. TCRdb used MiXCR to reprocess the reads, holding one entry per CDR3 protein. The data contain over 450,000 distinct CDR3 sequences, about 11% of them seen just once; the ten biggest clones take up roughly 10%. This clonotype was counted many times. The sequence derives from a human donor in good health (CMV status not recorded). Some clones in this sample may be carry-over from other donors' samples. The specimen was PBMCs.

The CDR3 spells CASSTRSSSYNEQFF. Here the CDR3 DNA reads TGTGCCAGCAGCACCCGATCGAGCTCCTACAATGAGCAGTTCTTC. The chain carries TRBV5-4 and TRBJ2-1; D is unresolved. CDR1 and CDR2 (germline): SGHNT, YYREEE (reference sequence). This CDR3 has 15 residues. V lost 4 bases, J lost 0 bases, and 11 bases lay in between.